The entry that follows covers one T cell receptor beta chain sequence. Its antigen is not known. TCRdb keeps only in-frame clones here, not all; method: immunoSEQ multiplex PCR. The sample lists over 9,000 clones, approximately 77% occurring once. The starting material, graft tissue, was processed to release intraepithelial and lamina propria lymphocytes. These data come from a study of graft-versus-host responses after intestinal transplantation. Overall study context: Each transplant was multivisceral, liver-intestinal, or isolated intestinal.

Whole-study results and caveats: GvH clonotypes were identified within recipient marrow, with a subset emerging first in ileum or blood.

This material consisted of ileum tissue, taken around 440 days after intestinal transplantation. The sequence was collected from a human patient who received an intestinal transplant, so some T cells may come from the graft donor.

CDR3 sequence (DNA): TGTGCCAGCAGCTCCATGGGGAGGGCGGAGACCCAGTACTTC. Translating it yields CASSSMGRAETQYF. The chain uses TRBV9 and TRBJ2-5; TRBD2 aligns across 7 bases. Per germline, CDR1 SGDLS and CDR2 YYNGEE. Trimming took 4 bases from V and 5 from J; bases not matched to a gene: 8. This CDR3 has 14 residues. Drawing the rest from reference TRBV9 and TRBJ2-5, the complete variable domain is DSGVTQTPKHLITATGQRVTLRCSPRSGDLSVYWYQQSLDQGLQFLIQYYNGEERAKGNILERFSAQQFPDLHSELNLSSLELGDSALYFCASSSMGRAETQYFGPGTRLLVL.